This TCR beta chain derives from a study of OX40 agonist ivuxolimab in advanced cancers. Study-level background: Mean age around 64 years, range about 23 to 79; 82.7% male. Study conclusions and caveats: Specificity for antigen went undetermined in the expanded peripheral T cells. CD8+ T cells showed, on average, more clonal expansion than CD4+ cells. Dose levels from 0.1 to 3.0 mg/kg saw CD4+ and CD8+ blood T cells expand clonally by week 6.

Repertoires were generated with immunoSEQ multiplex PCR, while TCRdb's copy carries only in-frame clones and drops some. The sample lists tens of thousands of clones, over 75% occurring once. The CDR3 extends over 15 amino acids. Trimming removed 2 bases at V and 5 bases at J, with 16 bases between. The germline V gene has CDR1 SGHTS and CDR2 YDEGEE. This clone came up once. Its cognate antigen is unknown. The sample here was CD4+ or CD8+ T cells sorted from blood, taken in a trial of the OX40 agonist ivuxolimab. The TCR originated in an adult with an advanced solid tumor such as melanoma, head and neck, liver or kidney cancer. The J gene is TRBJ1-1, the V gene TRBV5-8; perhaps TRBD1 as D (6 bases). CDR3 region: CASSFPPGALTEAFF. As DNA, the CDR3 is TGTGCCAGCAGCTTCCCCCCAGGGGCGCTTACTGAAGCTTTCTTT.